The 17 T cell receptor beta chains reported below all come from one sample, sequenced in a study of cytomegalovirus exposure and HLA in healthy donors. The PCR made use of 60 Vbeta and 13 Jbeta primers. Produced via immunoSEQ multiplex PCR; TCRdb's table is partial and in-frame only. This table lists 130,000 or so clones. The source material was PBMCs. The receptors stem from a woman aged 60-70 years in good health and CMV-seronegative.

The V call is TRBV11-3, the J call TRBJ2-5; 8 nucleotides agree with TRBD1. Unmatched junction bases numbered 11, after V lost 6 bases and J lost 5 bases. Germline V CDR1 and CDR2: SGHNT, YENEEA. This CDR3 has 15 amino acids. CDR3: CASSFGRGRRETQYF. CDR3 DNA: TGTGCCAGCAGTTTTGGCAGGGGGCGAAGGGAGACCCAGTACTTC.

J is TRBJ1-5 and V is TRBV27; possibly TRBD1 for D (5 bases). The CDR3 totals 13 residues. The V and J ends lost 3 bases and 9 bases respectively, with 12 bases between them. The germline V gene has CDR1 MNHEY and CDR2 SMNVEV (reference sequence). The CDR3 spells CASSFEGVGPQHF. Here the CDR3 DNA reads TGTGCCAGCAGTTTCGAAGGGGTGGGGCCCCAGCATTTT.

This chain joins TRBV4-1 and TRBJ1-1; TRBD1 matches at 7 bases. This CDR3 spans 14 amino acids. The ends lost 3 bases at V and 1 base at J; junction bases unmatched: 2. Per the germline V gene, CDR1 is MGHRA and CDR2 is YSYEKL. CDR3 sequence: CASSQGQRNTEAFF. The CDR3 coding sequence is TGCGCCAGCAGCCAGGGACAGAGGAACACTGAAGCTTTCTTT.

The J gene is TRBJ1-5, the V gene TRBV19; the match to TRBD1 covers 8 bases. The CDR3 runs to 14 residues. Germline lookup yields CDR1 LNHDA and CDR2 SQIVND (reference sequence). V was pared by 5 bases and J by 2 bases, with 2 bases of the junction left unmatched. This CDR3 reads CASSSTGGNQPQHF. The CDR3 DNA reads TGTGCCAGTAGTTCGACAGGGGGCAATCAGCCCCAGCATTTT.

Remarks on this clone: The limits of the CDR3 on the DNA are not certain, so only TCRdb's listed CDR3 is given. CDR3 region: CASSGLAGGHFGEQFF. This chain connects TRBV9 to TRBJ2-1; the table's D call TRBD2 went unverified against the DNA. The CDR3 is made up of 16 amino acids, end residues included. Germline V gene data show CDR1 as SGDLS and CDR2 as YYNGEE.

The chain recombines TRBV18 with TRBJ2-5; 8 bases align to TRBD1. There are 14 residues in the CDR3. J lost 4 bases, V lost 3 bases, and 4 bases had no gene match. CDR1 is KGHSH and CDR2 is LQKENI in the germline V gene. CDR3 loop: CASSPDRGGETQYF. The DNA of the CDR3 is TGTGCCAGCTCACCCGACAGGGGTGGAGAGACCCAGTACTTC.

V is TRBV5-1 and J is TRBJ2-2; TRBD1 matches 9 bases. This CDR3 has 15 residues. The V and J ends lost 5 bases and 4 bases, in that order; junction bases with no gene match: 6. Looked up from germline, CDR1 is SGHRS and CDR2 is YFSETQ. CDR3 residues: CASRPTGGRTGELFF. For the CDR3, the DNA is TGCGCCAGCAGGCCGACAGGGGGACGCACCGGGGAGCTGTTTTTT.

This rearrangement joins TRBV9 to TRBJ2-5; 9 nucleotides agree with TRBD2. The DNA end favors TRBJ2-7, so the J call may be wrong. Germline CDR1 and CDR2: SGDLS and YYNGEE. This CDR3 has 15 residues. The CDR3, as DNA: TGTGCCAGCAGCGTAGGGTTAGCGGGAGCCAACGAGCAGTACTTC. It yields the protein CASSVGLAGANEQYF.

The chain joins TRBV5-6 to TRBJ2-7; D ambiguous. This CDR3 has 14 amino acids. V shed 4 bases and J shed 2 bases, with 13 bases lying between them. CDR1 and CDR2 (germline): SGHDT, YYEEEE. The CDR3 bases are TGTGCCAGCAGCCCTGGCCAGTCCCCCTACGAGCAGTACTTC. It encodes CASSPGQSPYEQYF.

The chain links TRBV27 to TRBJ1-2, with D uncertain. The CDR3 spans 15 residues. Looked up from germline, CDR1 is MNHEY and CDR2 is SMNVEV (reference sequence). V was clipped by 5 bases and J by 4 bases, with 17 bases between them. The CDR3 loop reads CASSPKAVVVYGYTF. CDR3 DNA: TGTGCCAGCAGTCCTAAGGCGGTAGTCGTCTATGGCTACACCTTC.

As to this clone: The junction differs from germline at one of its ends, possibly a read error. This rearrangement joins TRBV30 to TRBJ1-6; 11 nucleotides agree with TRBD1. The CDR3 consists of 14 residues. In germline, CDR1 is GTSNPN, CDR2 SVGIG (reference sequence). CDR3 nucleotides: TGTGCCTGGAGGACTTTATCGGACAGGGGGCCTCTTAGCTTT. Translated: CAWRTLSDRGPLSF.

The chain couples TRBV13 to TRBJ1-3; 7 positions agree with TRBD1. The V gene end was trimmed by 5 bases and the J gene end by 4 bases; junction bases not matched to a gene: 5. This CDR3 is 14 amino acids long. Germline-derived CDR1 and CDR2 are PRHDT and FYEKMQ (reference sequence). The DNA for the CDR3 is TGTGCCAGCAGCCCGGGGACAGCGGGAAACACCATATATTTT. Its translation is CASSPGTAGNTIYF.

The chain recombines TRBV6-5 with TRBJ1-5; 8 nucleotides align to TRBD1. The CDR3 extends over 15 amino acids. The V and J ends lost 2 bases and 6 bases, in that order; junction bases with no gene match: 6. CDR1 and CDR2 from the germline V gene are MNHEY and SVGAGI. The CDR3 DNA is TGTGCCAGCAGTTACCTCCGGACAGGGAGTCAGCCCCAGCATTTT. This translates into CASSYLRTGSQPQHF.

This chain joins TRBV11-2 and TRBJ2-6; TRBD1 is a possible D gene (5 bases). The ends were cut back, 3 bases at V and 2 bases at J, with 8 bases in the middle. CDR3 length: 15 amino acids. CDR1 SGHAT and CDR2 FQNNGV come from the germline V gene. The CDR3 is CASSFKGTGANVLTF. The CDR3 region has the DNA TGTGCCAGCAGCTTTAAGGGGACTGGGGCCAACGTCCTGACTTTC.

The chain carries TRBV9 and TRBJ1-4; no clear D gene. Germline CDR1 reads SGDLS; CDR2 reads YYNGEE. Deletions cut 0 bases from V and 4 bases from J, with 28 bases between. The CDR3 runs to 21 residues. CDR3 sequence reads: CASSVGEYRVRYLKRNEKLFF. Here the CDR3 DNA reads TGTGCCAGCAGCGTAGGGGAGTACCGAGTCAGGTATCTAAAGCGTAATGAAAAACTGTTTTTT.

The chain links TRBV5-1 to TRBJ2-7; TRBD1 aligns across 7 bases. Trimming removed 2 bases from V and 2 bases from J; junction bases left unmatched: 7. Germline V gene sequence: CDR1 SGHRS, CDR2 YFSETQ. The CDR3 has 15 amino acids. The CDR3 loop reads CASSLRQGSAYEQYF. The DNA for the CDR3 is TGCGCCAGCAGCTTAAGACAGGGATCGGCCTACGAGCAGTACTTC.

The rearrangement links TRBV28 to TRBJ2-7; D perhaps matches TRBD1 (6 bases). Germline V lookup: CDR1 MDHEN, CDR2 SYDVKM. This CDR3 has 13 amino acids. The V gene lost 7 bases and the J gene lost 2 bases, with 12 bases spanning the gap. The CDR3 loop reads CASTLDSAYEQYF. The CDR3, as DNA: TGTGCCAGCACCCTGGACAGTGCCTACGAGCAGTACTTC.